The clone carrying this T cell receptor (beta chain) showed up many times. This record comes from a study of T cells in Graves' hyperthyroidism and ophthalmopathy. TCR beta CDR3 region amplification was performed from RNA transcripts. First-round RT-PCR of the TCR CDR3 relied on the HTBI primer set. MiXCR was run by TCRdb on the multiplex PCR reads, yielding one entry per CDR3 protein. In the table there are 150,000 or so distinct CDR3 sequences, just under 9.5% of which are singletons. The TCR sequence derives from a woman younger than 35 with Graves' hyperthyroidism that later progressed to Graves' ophthalmopathy. Material for sequencing was blood.

The CDR3 here is CASSIGGPQPQHF. CDR3 in DNA: TGTGCCAGTAGTATCGGGGGTCCACAGCCCCAGCATTTT. This chain connects TRBV19 to TRBJ1-5; tentatively, D is TRBD1 (5 bases). From germline, CDR1 is LNHDA and CDR2 SQIVND (reference sequence). V was clipped by 3 bases and J by 7 bases, with 10 bases between them. The CDR3 spans 13 residues.